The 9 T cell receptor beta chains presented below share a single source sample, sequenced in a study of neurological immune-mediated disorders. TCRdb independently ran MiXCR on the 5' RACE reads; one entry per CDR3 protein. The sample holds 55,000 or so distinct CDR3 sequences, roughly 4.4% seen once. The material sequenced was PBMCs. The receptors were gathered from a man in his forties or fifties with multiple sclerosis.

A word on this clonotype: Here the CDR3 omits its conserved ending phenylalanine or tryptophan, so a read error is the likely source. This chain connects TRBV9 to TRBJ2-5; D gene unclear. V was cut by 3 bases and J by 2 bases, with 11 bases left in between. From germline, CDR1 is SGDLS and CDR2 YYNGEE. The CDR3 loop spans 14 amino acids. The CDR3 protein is CASSDERQQETQYI. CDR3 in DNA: TGTGCCAGCAGCGACGAGCGCCAACAAGAGACCCAGTACATT.

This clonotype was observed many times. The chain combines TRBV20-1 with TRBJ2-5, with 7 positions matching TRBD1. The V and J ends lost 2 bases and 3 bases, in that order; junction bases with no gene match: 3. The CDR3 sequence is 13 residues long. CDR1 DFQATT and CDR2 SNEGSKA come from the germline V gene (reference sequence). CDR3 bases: TGCAGTGCTAGACTGGGACAGAAAGAGACCCAGTACTTC. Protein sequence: CSARLGQKETQYF.

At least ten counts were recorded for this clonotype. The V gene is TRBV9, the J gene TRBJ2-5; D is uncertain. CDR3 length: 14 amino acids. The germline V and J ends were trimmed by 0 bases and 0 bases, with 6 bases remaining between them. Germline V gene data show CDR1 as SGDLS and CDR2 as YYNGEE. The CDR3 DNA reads TGTGCCAGCAGCGTAGGATCGTACCAAGAGACCCAGTACTTC. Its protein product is CASSVGSYQETQYF.

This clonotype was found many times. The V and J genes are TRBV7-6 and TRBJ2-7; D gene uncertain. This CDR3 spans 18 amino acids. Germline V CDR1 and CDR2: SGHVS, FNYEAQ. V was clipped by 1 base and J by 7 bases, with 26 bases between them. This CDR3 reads CASSLGRQPRSALKEQYF. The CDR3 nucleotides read TGTGCCAGCAGCTTAGGTCGGCAGCCCCGGTCGGCGTTGAAGGAGCAGTACTTC.

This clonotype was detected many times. DNA of the CDR3: TGCAGCGTTGAGAGTCCGACAGCCCCCGCGGGTTTAACCTACGAGCAGTACTTC. Translating gives CSVESPTAPAGLTYEQYF. The chain links TRBV29-1 to TRBJ2-7, with D perhaps being TRBD1 or TRBD2 (5 bases each). V lost 3 bases and J 2 bases, leaving 26 bases between the germline ends. Germline V gene sequence: CDR1 SQVTM, CDR2 ANQGSEA. This CDR3 comprises 18 residues.

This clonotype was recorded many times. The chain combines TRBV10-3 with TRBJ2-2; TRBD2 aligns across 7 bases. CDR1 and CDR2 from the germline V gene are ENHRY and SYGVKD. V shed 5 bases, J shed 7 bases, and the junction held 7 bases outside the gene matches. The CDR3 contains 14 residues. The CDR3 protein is CAISSAGPLGELFF. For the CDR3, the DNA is TGTGCCATCAGTTCAGCGGGACCGCTCGGGGAGCTGTTTTTT.

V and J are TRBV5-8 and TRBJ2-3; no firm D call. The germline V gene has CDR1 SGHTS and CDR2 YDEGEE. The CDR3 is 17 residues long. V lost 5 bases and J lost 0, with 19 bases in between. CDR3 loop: CASSNEASFTSTDTQYF. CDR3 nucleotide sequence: TGTGCCAGCAGTAATGAGGCCTCTTTTACTAGCACAGATACGCAGTATTTT.

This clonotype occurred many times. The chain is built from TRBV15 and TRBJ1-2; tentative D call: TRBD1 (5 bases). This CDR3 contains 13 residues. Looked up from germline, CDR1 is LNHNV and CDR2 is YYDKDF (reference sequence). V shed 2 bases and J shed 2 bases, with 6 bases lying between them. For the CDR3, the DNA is TGTGCCACCAGCAGATCAGGGAACTATGGCTACACCTTC. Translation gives CATSRSGNYGYTF.

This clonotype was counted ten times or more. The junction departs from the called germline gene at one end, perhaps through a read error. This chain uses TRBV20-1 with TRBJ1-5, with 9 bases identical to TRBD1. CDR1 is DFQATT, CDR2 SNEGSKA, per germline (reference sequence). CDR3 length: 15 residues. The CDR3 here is CSARDRDDGNQPQNF. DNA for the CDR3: TGCAGTGCCCGGGACAGGGACGATGGCAATCAGCCCCAGAATTTT.